The 10 T cell receptor beta chains below come from one sample, sequenced in a study of glioma-infiltrating T cells after dendritic cell vaccination. Here immunoSEQ multiplex PCR was the method, and the copy in TCRdb shows in-frame clones only, minus some. Of about 30,000 clones in the sample, approximately 90% were seen once. The sample was blood, taken before dendritic cell vaccination. The receptors shown here come from a human donor with glioblastoma.

The chain carries TRBV18 and TRBJ2-1; the D gene is possibly TRBD2 (5 bases). This CDR3 contains 13 residues. The ends were cut back, 3 bases at V and 6 bases at J, with 9 bases in the middle. Germline V gives CDR1 KGHSH, CDR2 LQKENI. CDR3 nucleotides: TGTGCCAGCTCACCTGGACGGGGCAATGAGCAGTTCTTC. Residues: CASSPGRGNEQFF.

V usage is TRBV6-1 and J usage is TRBJ2-2; 9 bases line up with TRBD1. This CDR3 region has 14 residues. V dropped 6 bases and J dropped 6; count of bases not matched to a gene: 5. The germline CDR1 and CDR2 sequences are MNHNS and SASEGT. The CDR3 region has the DNA TGTGCCAGCAGAGAACGGACAGGGGCCGGGGAGCTGTTTTTT. Translating it yields CASRERTGAGELFF.

The rearrangement uses TRBV29-1 and TRBJ2-7; 9 nucleotides agree with TRBD1. V was pared by 7 bases and J by 7 bases, with 11 bases of the junction left unmatched. The CDR3 is 13 residues long. Germline CDR1 SQVTM, CDR2 ANQGSEA. Here the CDR3 DNA reads TGCAGCGCAAGCCGCACAGGGGGCGGTGAGCAGTACTTC. Translated, it gives CSASRTGGGEQYF.

This clone was detected a few times. The rearrangement joins TRBV21-1 to TRBJ2-2; TRBD1 is the table's D call, not checked against the DNA. TRBV21-1 is marked as a pseudogene. This CDR3 has 14 residues. The CDR3 reads CARTEPGGPGELFF. Here the CDR3 DNA reads TGTGCCAGAACCGAGCCAGGGGGCCCCGGGGAGCTGTTTTTT.

Turning to this clone: An end of the junction differs from the germline gene, which may be a read error. The rearrangement uses TRBV7-2 and TRBJ2-7, with D possibly being TRBD2 (6 bases). The length of the CDR3 is 14 residues. CDR1 is SGHTA and CDR2 is FQGNSA in the germline V gene. CDR3 coding DNA: TGTGCCAACAGCGCGCGGGGAACTGACTACGAGCAGTACTTC. Its protein is CANSARGTDYEQYF.

This chain links TRBV9 with TRBJ2-1, with 10 nucleotides matching TRBD1. CDR1 is SGDLS and CDR2 is YYNGEE in the germline V gene. The CDR3 consists of 15 residues. V trimming: 0 bases; J trimming: 8 bases; junction bases outside the gene matches: 5. The CDR3 loop reads CASSVEGTGAYEQFF. The CDR3 coding sequence is TGTGCCAGCAGCGTAGAGGGGACAGGGGCCTATGAGCAGTTCTTC.

Details on this clone: Within the sample, other DNA sequences also encode this same CDR3. The chain's CDR3 is CAWRGQGYGELFF. The DNA for the CDR3 is TGTGCCTGGAGGGGACAGGGATACGGGGAGCTGTTTTTT. The V call is TRBV30, the J call TRBJ2-2, with 9 bases lining up with TRBD1. Germline lookup yields CDR1 GTSNPN and CDR2 SVGIG (reference sequence). This CDR3 is 13 amino acids long. The trim removed 3 bases at V and 7 bases at J, leaving 3 bases unmatched.

This clone was observed a single time. This chain connects TRBV7-2 to TRBJ2-7; D remains unclear. V was trimmed by 3 bases and J by 2 bases, leaving 8 bases between them. Germline CDR1 SGHTA, CDR2 FQGNSA. The CDR3 totals 13 residues. CDR3 bases: TGTGCCAGCAGCTTGGGCAGACCCTACGAGCAGTACTTC. This codes for CASSLGRPYEQYF.

The rearrangement links TRBV5-5 to TRBJ2-7; 9 bases are shared with TRBD2. Trimming took 0 bases from V and 1 from J; bases not matched to a gene: 5. Germline CDR1 SGHKS, CDR2 YYEKEE (reference sequence). This CDR3 is built from 16 residues. The CDR3 spells CASSLVVSGGSYEQYF. The DNA for the CDR3 is TGTGCCAGCAGCTTGGTAGTTAGCGGGGGTTCCTACGAGCAGTACTTC.

The chain recombines TRBV5-5 with TRBJ2-2; 9 positions agree with TRBD1. Germline CDR1 SGHKS, CDR2 YYEKEE (reference sequence). V dropped 4 bases and J dropped 0; count of bases not matched to a gene: 7. The CDR3 runs to 17 residues. CDR3 region: CASSLLWTGANTGELFF. DNA for the CDR3: TGTGCCAGCAGCCTCCTATGGACAGGGGCGAACACCGGGGAGCTGTTTTTT.